This T cell receptor (beta chain) was observed in a study of blood T cell repertoires in COVID-19. Overall study: Sites across the United States, Italy and Spain contributed samples from acute and convalescent COVID-19. From T cells, B-cell-depleted T cells, or PBMCs came the material, which was cDNA or gDNA.

Per germline, CDR1 SGHKS and CDR2 YYEKEE (reference sequence). The trim removed 4 bases at V and 2 bases at J, leaving 3 bases unmatched. The CDR3 runs 15 residues. Authors' methods: Using reference gene primer amplification, nucleated cell counts were estimated. Profiled with immunoSEQ multiplex PCR; TCRdb holds only in-frame clones, not every one. The V and J calls and the clone size are those of that table, but D and trimming were determined from the DNA. The sample shows about 92,000 clones, about 90% of them seen only once. The chain combines TRBV5-5 with TRBJ2-7; 13 nucleotides match TRBD2. Input material: peripheral blood. The receptor was isolated from a human donor with active COVID-19. The donor label of this sample is uncertain. CDR3 sequence reads: CASSDGTSGAYEQYF. DNA for the CDR3: TGTGCCAGCAGCGACGGGACTAGCGGGGCCTACGAGCAGTACTTC.